This T cell receptor beta chain derives from a study of blood T cell repertoires in COVID-19. V shed 3 bases and J shed 2 bases, with 8 bases lying between them. The CDR3 extends over 13 amino acids. In the authors' methods: Reference gene primer amplification gave nucleated cell count estimates. Assay used: immunoSEQ multiplex PCR; TCRdb lists only in-frame clones, some missing. The D gene and trimming were derived from the DNA, and the V and J assignments and clone size from that table. Here the sample spans about 140,000 clones, about 81% being singletons. The source material was peripheral blood. The origin of this receptor is a woman of 80 years or more with acute or convalescent COVID-19. The J gene is TRBJ2-7, the V gene TRBV12-3 or TRBV12-4, with D maybe TRBD2 (5 bases). The CDR3 loop reads CASSFEGTYEQYF. The DNA of the CDR3 is TGTGCCAGCAGTTTTGAGGGAACCTACGAGCAGTACTTC.